This is a list of T cell receptor beta chains from one sample in a study of T cells after yellow fever vaccination. A single record per CDR3 protein comes from TCRdb applying MiXCR to the 5' RACE reads. This table has 110,000 to 150,000 distinct CDR3 sequences, less than 8.5% appearing once. The sample was CD4+ T cells sorted from PBMCs, taken 10 days after the yellow fever booster vaccination. These receptors came from a man aged 25 to 45 who received the YFV17D yellow fever vaccine. Each CDR3 is given without its conserved first and last residue.

j_call	v_call	cdr3_aa
TRBJ2-2	TRBV18	ASLFRGNTGELF
TRBJ2-7	TRBV5-1	ASSPGTSGTYEQY
TRBJ2-1	TRBV7-2	ASSPRGPSGNEQF
TRBJ2-7	TRBV7-2	ASSFTKRDEQY
TRBJ2-1	TRBV29-1	SVQWGQGGINEQF
TRBJ2-7	TRBV5-5	ASRRTGYEQY
TRBJ2-1	TRBV15	ATSRDGTSAYNEQF
TRBJ2-1	TRBV5-4	ASRPGTGSPAEHNEQF
TRBJ2-1	TRBV6-5	ASSYSGLAGVYNEQF
TRBJ2-7	TRBV7-2	ASGLVSFSYEQY
TRBJ2-2	TRBV7-3	ASSLISEYSTGELF
TRBJ2-1	TRBV5-1	ASKPRDSGEQF
TRBJ2-7	TRBV7-2	ASSLIAGGLSSYEQY
TRBJ2-3	TRBV20-1	SAKKGSTDTQY
TRBJ2-7	TRBV25-1	ASPYEQY
TRBJ2-3	TRBV27	ASSSIRDRGKDTQY
TRBJ2-5	TRBV29-1	SLTDRGRRAGETQY
TRBJ2-1	TRBV10-2	ASRPSRVAYNEQF
TRBJ2-1	TRBV30	AWSAGGGGRYNEQF
TRBJ1-2	TRBV5-1	ASSSGTDYGYT
TRBJ2-7	TRBV20-1	SASGGSSGLEQY
TRBJ2-5	TRBV5-1	ASSWRLQETQY
TRBJ2-3	TRBV10-3	AISESGRTQY
TRBJ1-3	TRBV20-1	SARDGTGGAGNTIY
TRBJ2-1	TRBV20-1	SAPPLEGAYNEQF
TRBJ2-3	TRBV4-3	ASSQDSPLGGDTQY